The rows below give T cell receptor beta chains drawn from one sample of a study of T cell changes during pregnancy in multiple sclerosis. The protocol was immunoSEQ multiplex PCR, while the TCRdb copy is restricted to in-frame clones and leaves out a portion. The profile shows about 70,000 clones, about 90% of them singletons. Sequencing used peripheral blood, obtained after pregnancy. Every receptor here comes from a female donor with multiple sclerosis, enrolled in a pregnancy study. The CDR3 runs from the conserved cysteine through the conserved F or W. D genes are given only for firm matches. Expanded clones are given a class, and other clones once, few, many or no size at all.

d_call	clone_size	v_call	j_call	cdr3_aa	cdr3_nt
TRBD1	NA	TRBV5-4	TRBJ2-7	CASSFGQGAREQYF	TGTGCCAGCAGCTTCGGTCAGGGGGCTCGAGAGCAGTACTTC
NA	NA	TRBV6-5	TRBJ2-5	CASKSAGLEETQYF	TGTGCCAGCAAGTCGGCGGGATTGGAAGAGACCCAGTACTTC
TRBD1	NA	TRBV19	TRBJ1-3	CASSTTGWGNTIYF	TGTGCCAGTAGTACGACAGGGTGGGGAAACACCATATATTTT
NA	NA	TRBV4-1	TRBJ1-1	CASSQDLGAQGHAFF	TGCGCCAGCAGCCAAGATTTGGGGGCCCAGGGGCACGCTTTCTTT
NA	NA	TRBV6-5	TRBJ2-3	CASSFPGSNTQYF	TGTGCCAGCAGTTTCCCGGGTAGTAATACGCAGTATTTT
TRBD2	once	TRBV6-1	TRBJ2-3	CASSETWTSGRYSDTQYF	TGTGCCAGCAGTGAAACTTGGACTAGCGGGAGATATTCGGATACGCAGTATTTT
TRBD2	NA	TRBV30	TRBJ2-7	CAWSMIAGSEQYF	TGTGCCTGGAGTATGATAGCGGGAAGCGAGCAGTACTTC
NA	once	TRBV28	TRBJ1-3	CASSPRLGAGGNTIYF	TGTGCCAGCAGCCCACGTCTAGGGGCCGGCGGAAACACCATATATTTT
TRBD2	NA	TRBV4-1	TRBJ2-2	CASSHTPGLAGGELFF	TGCGCCAGCAGCCATACCCCGGGACTAGCTGGCGGGGAGCTGTTTTTT
NA	NA	TRBV5-1	TRBJ2-1	CASSPTVQGFNEQFF	TGCGCCAGCAGCCCCACCGTCCAGGGGTTCAATGAGCAGTTCTTC